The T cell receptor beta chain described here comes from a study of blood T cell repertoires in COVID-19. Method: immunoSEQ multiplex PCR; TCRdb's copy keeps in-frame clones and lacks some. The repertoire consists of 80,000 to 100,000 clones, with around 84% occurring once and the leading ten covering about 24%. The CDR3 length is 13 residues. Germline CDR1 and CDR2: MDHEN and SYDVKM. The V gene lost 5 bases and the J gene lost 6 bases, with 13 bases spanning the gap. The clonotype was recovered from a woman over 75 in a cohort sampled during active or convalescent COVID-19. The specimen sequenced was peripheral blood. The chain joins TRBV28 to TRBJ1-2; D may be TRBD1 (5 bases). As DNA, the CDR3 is TGTGCCAGCAGTAGGTCAGGGCCCCATGGCTACACCTTC. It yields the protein CASSRSGPHGYTF.